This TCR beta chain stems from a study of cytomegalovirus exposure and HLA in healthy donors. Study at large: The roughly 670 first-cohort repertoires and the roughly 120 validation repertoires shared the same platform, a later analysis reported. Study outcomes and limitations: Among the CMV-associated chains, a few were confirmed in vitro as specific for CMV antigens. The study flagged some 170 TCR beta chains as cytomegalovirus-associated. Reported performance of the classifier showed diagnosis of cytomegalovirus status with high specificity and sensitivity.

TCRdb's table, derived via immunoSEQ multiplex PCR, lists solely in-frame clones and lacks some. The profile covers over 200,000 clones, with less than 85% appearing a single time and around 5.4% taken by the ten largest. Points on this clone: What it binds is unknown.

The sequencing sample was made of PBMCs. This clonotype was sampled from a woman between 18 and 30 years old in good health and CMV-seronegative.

CDR3 amino acids: CASNGGTAVGKLFF. The CDR3 DNA reads TGTGCCAGCAATGGCGGGACAGCGGTTGGAAAACTGTTTTTT. The genes are TRBV2 and TRBJ1-4; 7 positions match TRBD1. The trim removed 7 bases at V and 10 bases at J, leaving 12 bases unmatched. The CDR3 loop spans 14 amino acids. The germline V gene encodes CDR1 SNHLY and CDR2 FYNNEI.